This T cell receptor (beta chain) was identified during a study of blood T cell repertoires in COVID-19. About the study: The United States, Italy and Spain were the sources of the acute and convalescent COVID-19 samples. T cells, B-cell-depleted T cells, or PBMCs provided the cDNA or gDNA that served as material.

In the original workflow: Estimated nucleated cell counts came from reference gene primer amplification. Generated by immunoSEQ multiplex PCR, the TCRdb table keeps only in-frame clones and is missing some. V and J calls and clone size are given by that table; D and trimming were obtained from the DNA. Here the sample spans about 410,000 clones, 75% to 90% being singletons. Germline V CDR1 and CDR2: MDHEN, SYDVKM. V dropped 1 base and J dropped 1; count of bases not matched to a gene: 4. The CDR3 spans 17 residues. Sequencing was carried out using peripheral blood. The rearrangement links TRBV28 to TRBJ2-2; 9 bases line up with TRBD1. This clonotype was sampled from a woman aged 30 to 39 with active or convalescent COVID-19. The CDR3 is CASSLLTGGQNTGELFF. Here the CDR3 DNA reads TGTGCCAGCAGTTTATTAACAGGGGGCCAGAACACCGGGGAGCTGTTTTTT.